This T cell receptor beta chain derives from a study of blood T cell repertoires in COVID-19. Overall study: Sites across the United States, Italy and Spain contributed samples from acute and convalescent COVID-19. From T cells, B-cell-depleted T cells, or PBMCs came the material, which was cDNA or gDNA.

How the authors handled the data: Nucleated cell counts were estimated from reference gene primer amplification. TCRdb's copy holds only in-frame clones and misses some; the assay was immunoSEQ multiplex PCR. V, J and clone size were drawn from that table, and D and trimming were deduced from the DNA. This sample carries 300,000 to 400,000 clones, 85% of them seen once, and the ten largest clones take around 6.9%. This CDR3 has 13 residues. Germline-derived CDR1 and CDR2 are SGHNT and YYREEE (reference sequence). V lost 0 bases and J lost 7, with 10 bases in between. The sequenced sample was peripheral blood. The chain links TRBV5-4 to TRBJ1-1; no firm D call. The sequence derives from a human donor in a cohort sampled during active COVID-19. The chain's CDR3 is CASSLAGESEAFF. CDR3 in DNA: TGTGCCAGCAGCTTGGCCGGGGAGAGTGAAGCTTTCTTT.